The 24 T cell receptor beta chains below all came from one sample that was sequenced in a study of blood T cell repertoires in COVID-19. The table came from immunoSEQ multiplex PCR; TCRdb's copy has only in-frame clones and leaves some out. The profile shows approximately 130,000 clones, 70% to 90% of them singletons. The sequenced sample was peripheral blood. The source is a human donor in a cohort sampled during active COVID-19.

CDR3 loop: CASEVASNQPQHF. The CDR3 DNA reads TGTGCCAGCGAGGTGGCAAGCAATCAGCCCCAGCATTTT. The chain has TRBV6-5 and TRBJ1-5; D not certain. Germline V CDR1 and CDR2: MNHEY, SVGAGI. This CDR3 contains 13 residues. Trimming removed 8 bases at V and 1 base at J, with 9 bases between.

The rearrangement uses TRBV10-1 and TRBJ2-1, with 12 bases fitting TRBD2. Germline lookup yields CDR1 WNHNN and CDR2 SYGVQD (reference sequence). CDR3 length equals 14 residues. J gave up 5 bases and V 8 bases, and 4 bases lay outside the gene matches. CDR3 protein: CASRTSGVHNEQFF. CDR3 nucleotide sequence: TGCGCCAGCCGGACTAGCGGGGTTCACAATGAGCAGTTCTTC.

This clone was seen once. The chain combines TRBV4-1 with TRBJ1-2; D might be TRBD1 (6 bases). The germline CDR1 and CDR2 sequences are MGHRA and YSYEKL. V was trimmed by 2 bases and J by 8 bases, leaving 15 bases between them. The CDR3 length is 14 residues. The CDR3 nucleotides are TGCGCCAGCAGCCAACCCGTGGACAGCCGCGGCTACACCTTC. As protein: CASSQPVDSRGYTF.

CDR3: CASSLHMGQADTYGYTF. The CDR3, as DNA: TGTGCCAGCAGCCTCCATATGGGGCAGGCCGATACCTATGGCTACACCTTC. V and J are TRBV7-8 and TRBJ1-2; possible D gene TRBD1, 5 bases. Trimming cost V 5 bases and J 4 bases, with 23 bases left between them. Germline V gene sequence: CDR1 SGHVS, CDR2 FQNEAQ. This CDR3 has 17 amino acids.

The gene calls are TRBV3-1 (or the pseudogene TRBV3-2) and TRBJ2-7, with TRBD2 matching 10 bases. Per the germline V gene, CDR1 is LGHDT and CDR2 is YNNKEL (reference sequence). CDR3 length equals 16 residues. V shed 0 bases, J shed 3 bases, and the junction held 5 bases outside the gene matches. The CDR3 sequence: CASSQDRLAGVYEQYF. The DNA of the CDR3 is TGTGCCAGCAGCCAAGATCGCCTAGCGGGGGTCTACGAGCAGTACTTC.

The rearrangement uses TRBV2 and TRBJ1-1; possible D gene TRBD1, 6 bases. CDR3 length: 15 residues. The germline gives CDR1 SNHLY, CDR2 FYNNEI. Trimming cost V 3 bases and J 2 bases, with 13 bases left between them. The CDR3 sequence: CASSEKDRANTEAFF. CDR3 nucleotides: TGTGCCAGCAGTGAGAAGGACAGAGCCAACACTGAAGCTTTCTTT.

The J gene is TRBJ2-7, the V gene TRBV6-5; TRBD1 agrees at 10 bases. The CDR3 has 16 residues. Unmatched junction bases numbered 10, after V lost 4 bases and J lost 4 bases. Looked up from germline, CDR1 is MNHEY and CDR2 is SVGAGI. The DNA of the CDR3 is TGTGCCAGCAGTTCCGAAACGACAGGGGGCTTGTACGAGCAGTACTTC. This encodes CASSSETTGGLYEQYF.

The chain's CDR3 is CASSGGGGNTIYF. DNA for the CDR3: TGTGCCAGCTCCGGGGGGGGTGGGAACACCATATATTTT. The chain carries TRBV6-5 and TRBJ1-3, with D tentatively TRBD1 (5 bases). Between the trimmed V and J ends, which lost 8 bases and 7 bases, there was a span of 15 bases. CDR3 length: 13 amino acids. The germline CDR1 and CDR2 sequences are MNHEY and SVGAGI.

The V and J genes are TRBV7-9 and TRBJ2-7, with no clear D. Trimming cost V 2 bases and J 4 bases, with 9 bases left between them. The CDR3 covers 13 residues. Germline V CDR1 and CDR2: SEHNR, FQNEAQ (reference sequence). The CDR3 region has the DNA TGTGCCAGCAGCTTAACACAGTTTTACGAGCAGTACTTC. Translation: CASSLTQFYEQYF.

The rearrangement uses TRBV30 and TRBJ1-5, with no clear D. V dropped 2 bases and J dropped 1 base, with 9 bases sitting between them. CDR1 is GTSNPN, CDR2 SVGIG, per germline (reference sequence). The CDR3 is made up of 14 amino acids. The CDR3 bases are TGTGCCTGGAGTTCACAGTCCAGCAATCAGCCCCAGCATTTT. It translates to CAWSSQSSNQPQHF. The variable domain in full, completed from reference TRBV30 and TRBJ1-5, reads SQTIHQWPATLVQPVGSPLSLECTVEGTSNPNLYWYRQAAGRGLQLLFYSVGIGQISSEVPQNLSASRPQDRQFILSSKKLLLSDSGFYLCAWSSQSSNQPQHFGDGTRLSIL.

This clone was counted only a few times. V usage is TRBV29-1 and J usage is TRBJ2-5; D unresolved. From germline, CDR1 is SQVTM and CDR2 ANQGSEA. The CDR3 sequence is 12 residues long. The V gene lost 4 bases and the J gene lost 1 base, with 7 bases spanning the gap. As DNA, the CDR3 is TGCAGCGTTGGGCCGGGCCAAGAGACCCAGTACTTC. As protein: CSVGPGQETQYF. The complete variable domain, with remaining parts taken from reference TRBV29-1 and TRBJ2-5, reads SAVISQKPSRDICQRGTSLTIQCQVDSQVTMMFWYRQQPGQSLTLIATANQGSEATYESGFVIDKFPISRPNLTFSTLTVSNMSPEDSSIYLCSVGPGQETQYFGPGTRLLVL.

The chain recombines TRBV12-3 or TRBV12-4 with TRBJ2-7; D is perhaps TRBD2 (5 bases). The CDR3 is 12 amino acids. Deletions cut 5 bases from V and 7 bases from J, with 12 bases between. DNA of the CDR3: TGTGCCAGCAGTCCACGTCCGGGGGAGCAGTACTTC. It encodes CASSPRPGEQYF.

J is TRBJ2-7 and V is TRBV3-1 (or the pseudogene TRBV3-2); possible D gene TRBD1, 5 bases. This CDR3 spans 16 amino acids. Between the trimmed V and J ends, which lost 1 base and 2 bases, there was a span of 15 bases. CDR1 and CDR2 from the germline V gene are LGHDT and YNNKEL (reference sequence). The CDR3 sequence is CASSQASAGLAYEQYF. For the CDR3, the DNA is TGTGCCAGCAGCCAAGCGTCGGCAGGGCTAGCCTACGAGCAGTACTTC.

The chain couples TRBV5-1 to TRBJ2-4, with a weak D call TRBD2 (7 bases). This CDR3 has 15 residues. Per germline, CDR1 SGHRS and CDR2 YFSETQ. V was pared by 4 bases and J by 7 bases, with 18 bases between. CDR3 residues: CASSPIVGGLNIQYF. In DNA form, the CDR3 reads TGCGCCAGCAGCCCGATTGTCGGGGGGCTGAACATTCAGTACTTC.

The chain links TRBV7-9 to TRBJ2-5; 10 bases are shared with TRBD2. V lost 1 base and J lost 2; bases outside the gene matches: 4. The CDR3 contains 16 residues. The V gene's germline CDR1 is SEHNR and CDR2 FQNEAQ (reference sequence). CDR3 protein: CASSLGRTSGQETQYF. The DNA of the CDR3 is TGTGCCAGCAGCTTAGGGAGGACTAGCGGTCAAGAGACCCAGTACTTC.

This clone has a single count. The gene calls are TRBV19 and TRBJ2-7; D gene ambiguous. Per the germline V gene, CDR1 is LNHDA and CDR2 is SQIVND (reference sequence). The CDR3 runs to 15 residues. V dropped 1 base and J dropped 5 bases, with 15 bases sitting between them. DNA for the CDR3: TGTGCCAGTAGTATAGTTAACAAAGCGATCAACGAGCAGTACTTC. It encodes CASSIVNKAINEQYF.

This chain joins TRBV5-6 and TRBJ1-2, with 7 bases aligning to TRBD1. CDR3 length equals 14 residues. The V and J ends lost 3 bases and 2 bases, in that order; junction bases with no gene match: 4. CDR1 is SGHDT and CDR2 is YYEEEE in the germline V gene. The CDR3 region has the DNA TGTGCCAGCAGCTCGACAGGGACCAACTATGGCTACACCTTC. Its protein product is CASSSTGTNYGYTF. Full variable domain (rest looked up from reference TRBV5-6 and TRBJ1-2): DAGVTQSPTHLIKTRGQQVTLRCSPKSGHDTVSWYQQALGQGPQFIFQYYEEEERQRGNFPDRFSGHQFPNYSSELNVNALLLGDSALYLCASSSTGTNYGYTFGSGTRLTVV.

This rearrangement joins TRBV14 to TRBJ2-2, with 9 bases matching TRBD2. The CDR3 covers 14 residues. V lost 4 bases and J lost 6; bases outside the gene matches: 3. Germline lookup yields CDR1 SGHDN and CDR2 FVKESK. The CDR3 reads CASSLGLAAGELFF. For the CDR3, the DNA is TGTGCCAGCAGCCTGGGACTAGCTGCCGGGGAGCTGTTTTTT. Complete variable domain (other parts from reference TRBV14 and TRBJ2-2): EAGVTQFPSHSVIEKGQTVTLRCDPISGHDNLYWYRRVMGKEIKFLLHFVKESKQDESGMPNNRFLAERTGGTYSTLKVQPAELEDSGVYFCASSLGLAAGELFFGEGSRLTVL.

This CDR3 is CASSPGGQETQYF. As DNA, the CDR3 is TGTGCCAGCAGTCCCGGGGGCCAAGAGACCCAGTACTTC. The rearrangement uses TRBV27 and TRBJ2-5; possible D gene TRBD2, 6 bases. This CDR3 has 13 residues. Trimming removed 5 bases from V and 1 base from J, with 8 bases in between. Per the germline V gene, CDR1 is MNHEY and CDR2 is SMNVEV (reference sequence).

V usage is TRBV5-1 and J usage is TRBJ1-1; D ambiguous. With 0 bases removed from V and 0 bases from J, the gap between germline ends came to 15 bases. CDR3 length: 17 amino acids. Germline-derived CDR1 and CDR2 are SGHRS and YFSETQ. CDR3 region: CASSLGRERAMNTEAFF. In DNA, the CDR3 is TGCGCCAGCAGCTTGGGAAGGGAGAGGGCCATGAACACTGAAGCTTTCTTT.

The chain links TRBV25-1 to TRBJ1-2; D may be TRBD1 (5 bases). Germline V gene sequence: CDR1 MGHDK, CDR2 SYGVNS. The CDR3 has 13 amino acids. V was clipped by 2 bases and J by 8 bases, with 12 bases between them. The CDR3 loop reads CASSEGASRGYTF. The CDR3 DNA sequence: TGTGCCAGCAGTGAAGGGGCTTCAAGAGGCTACACCTTC.

This chain uses TRBV18 with TRBJ2-1; 13 bases fit TRBD2. The germline gives CDR1 KGHSH, CDR2 LQKENI. The CDR3 runs to 17 residues. V lost 2 bases, J lost 2 bases, and 3 bases stayed unmatched. The DNA for the CDR3 is TGTGCCAGCTCACCAGGGACTAGCGGGGTGACCTACAATGAGCAGTTCTTC. Translation gives CASSPGTSGVTYNEQFF.

The V gene is TRBV5-5, the J gene TRBJ2-4; D not resolved. From germline, CDR1 is SGHKS and CDR2 YYEKEE (reference sequence). The V end lost 1 base, the J end lost 8 bases, and 10 bases lay between the germline ends. The CDR3 extends over 13 amino acids. CDR3 nucleotides: TGTGCCAGCAGCTTGATTTCAGAGGACATTCAGTACTTC. It is translated as CASSLISEDIQYF.

This clone was picked up one time. This chain connects TRBV3-1 (or the pseudogene TRBV3-2) to TRBJ1-4; perhaps TRBD1 as D (5 bases). The germline V gene encodes CDR1 LGHDT and CDR2 YNNKEL (reference sequence). Trimming removed 5 bases from V and 5 bases from J, with 12 bases in between. The CDR3 extends over 14 amino acids. The CDR3: CASSDGGNNEKLFF. The CDR3 nucleotides read TGTGCCAGCAGCGACGGGGGGAACAATGAAAAACTGTTTTTT.